The clone carrying this T cell receptor beta chain was seen more than once but under ten times. Its antigen is unidentified. V shed 5 bases, J shed 2 bases, and the junction held 12 bases outside the gene matches. This CDR3 comprises 17 residues. Germline CDR1 reads SGHTA; CDR2 reads FQGNSA. Primers used in a second PCR of about 7 to 12 cycles were a sample-barcoded 5' primer and a J-beta primer mix. Every individual sample yielded 2.5 million or more paired-end reads (each containing CDR3). One entry per CDR3 protein, called by TCRdb with MiXCR from the 5' RACE reads. The profile shows 1.5 million to 2 million distinct CDR3 sequences, just under 50% of them singletons. This sample was included in a study of blood T cells in healthy people across ages. General study findings and limits: Samples with more naive T cells showed higher observed beta diversity. A roughly linear fall in TCR beta diversity per million T cells was seen with increasing age. Unsorted PBMC material precluded a definitive naive versus antigen-experienced comparison.

The sample consisted of blood. The TCR originated in a woman aged 35 to 49 in good health. V is TRBV7-2 and J is TRBJ2-5; 9 bases map to TRBD2. This chain's CDR3 is CASSPPLRLAGQETQYF. CDR3 nucleotide sequence: TGTGCCAGCAGCCCCCCTCTGAGGCTAGCGGGGCAAGAGACCCAGTACTTC.